One sample yielded the 31 T cell receptor beta chains listed below, sequenced in a study of blood T cell repertoires in COVID-19. Sequencing was performed with immunoSEQ multiplex PCR; in TCRdb, only in-frame clones are kept and a portion is missing. Here the sample spans around 300,000 clones, more than 75% being singletons. The sample consisted of peripheral blood. These receptors were taken from a woman between 45 and 65 years old with active or convalescent COVID-19.

CDR3 nucleotide sequence: TGTGCCATCAGTGCGACAACGAACACCGGGGAGCTGTTTTTT. This encodes CAISATTNTGELFF. This chain uses TRBV10-3 with TRBJ2-2; D unclear. Germline loops: CDR1 ENHRY, CDR2 SYGVKD. The CDR3 totals 14 residues. V lost 4 bases to trimming and J lost 0 bases, with 6 bases between them.

This chain uses TRBV5-4 with TRBJ2-7; 14 positions match TRBD2. V gave up 7 bases and J gave up 4 bases; unmatched junction bases: 1. The germline CDR1 and CDR2 sequences are SGHNT and YYREEE (reference sequence). This CDR3 is built from 13 residues. Written as DNA, the CDR3 is TGTGCCAGCGGACTAGCGGGAGGTTACGAGCAGTACTTC. Translation gives CASGLAGGYEQYF.

This sequence joins TRBV6-4 and TRBJ2-2; possible D gene TRBD2, 5 bases. Germline V lookup: CDR1 MRHNA, CDR2 SNTAGT. V lost 7 bases, J lost 2 bases, and 11 bases lay in between. The CDR3 contains 14 residues. DNA of the CDR3: TGTGCCAGCAAAGAAGCGGTCAACACCGGGGAGCTGTTTTTT. Translated, it gives CASKEAVNTGELFF.

The rearrangement uses TRBV7-9 and TRBJ2-1, with 10 positions matching TRBD2. V trimming: 4 bases; J trimming: 7 bases; junction bases outside the gene matches: 7. The germline V gene has CDR1 SEHNR and CDR2 FQNEAQ (reference sequence). This CDR3 comprises 15 residues. The chain's CDR3 is CASSSVAGGLNEQFF. In DNA, the CDR3 is TGTGCCAGCAGCTCTGTAGCGGGGGGTTTAAATGAGCAGTTCTTC.

The chain combines TRBV6-5 with TRBJ1-1, with 10 bases that match TRBD1. The germline gives CDR1 MNHEY, CDR2 SVGAGI. The CDR3 has 13 amino acids. Unmatched junction bases numbered 1, after V lost 5 bases and J lost 4 bases. Here the CDR3 DNA reads TGTGCCAGCAGTCGGGACAGGGGCACTGAAGCTTTCTTT. Its protein is CASSRDRGTEAFF.

V usage is TRBV4-1 and J usage is TRBJ1-1, with D uncertain. The CDR3 is 17 amino acids. In germline, CDR1 is MGHRA, CDR2 YSYEKL. The V end lost 1 base, the J end lost 0 bases, and 15 bases lay between the germline ends. The CDR3, as DNA: TGCGCCAGCAGCCAAGGACCTGAGGTCCCCTTGAACACTGAAGCTTTCTTT. It is translated as CASSQGPEVPLNTEAFF.

This chain connects TRBV19 to TRBJ2-1; 7 nucleotides align to TRBD1. CDR1 is LNHDA and CDR2 is SQIVND in the germline V gene (reference sequence). The CDR3 consists of 17 residues. V lost 1 base to trimming and J lost 5 bases; unmatched junction nucleotides: 11. The CDR3 DNA sequence: TGTGCCAGTAGTATAGGGGGATCCGGGACAGTCCACAATGAGCAGTTCTTC. Amino acid sequence: CASSIGGSGTVHNEQFF.

The chain joins TRBV2 to TRBJ2-3; TRBD1 agrees at 9 bases. CDR3 length equals 13 residues. The junction had 2 bases not matched to a gene; V was cut back by 6 bases and J by 4 bases. In germline, CDR1 is SNHLY, CDR2 FYNNEI. CDR3 sequence: CASRGQGPDTQYF. The CDR3 coding sequence is TGTGCCAGCAGGGGACAGGGACCAGATACGCAGTATTTT. The complete variable domain, with remaining parts taken from reference TRBV2 and TRBJ2-3, reads EPEVTQTPSHQVTQMGQEVILRCVPISNHLYFYWYRQILGQKVEFLVSFYNNEISEKSEIFDDQFSVERPDGSNFTLKIRSTKLEDSAMYFCASRGQGPDTQYFGPGTRLTVL.

The rearrangement joins TRBV18 to TRBJ1-1; D remains ambiguous. Trimming shortened V by 2 bases and J by 0 bases, and 7 bases separated the two germline ends. The germline CDR1 and CDR2 sequences are KGHSH and LQKENI. There are 14 residues in the CDR3. CDR3 loop: CASSPKQLNTEAFF. The CDR3 DNA follows: TGTGCCAGCTCACCAAAACAGCTGAACACTGAAGCTTTCTTT. Using reference TRBV18 and TRBJ1-1 for the parts outside the CDR3, the full variable domain is NAGVMQNPRHLVRRRGQEARLRCSPMKGHSHVYWYRQLPEEGLKFMVYLQKENIIDESGMPKERFSAEFPKEGPSILRIQQVVRGDSAAYFCASSPKQLNTEAFFGQGTRLTVV.

This clone has a single count. The chain links TRBV7-3 to TRBJ2-2; D is undetermined. Germline V CDR1 and CDR2: SGHTA, FQGTGA. The CDR3 covers 13 residues. V lost 4 bases and J 2 bases, leaving 5 bases between the germline ends. The CDR3 loop is CASSSSNTGELFF. Written as DNA, the CDR3 is TGTGCCAGCAGCTCCAGTAACACCGGGGAGCTGTTTTTT.

The CDR3 protein is CASTAALRYGYTF. The DNA for the CDR3 is TGTGCCAGCACCGCGGCTTTACGCTATGGCTACACCTTC. The chain is built from TRBV5-4 and TRBJ1-2; D not certain. The CDR3 contains 13 residues. Trimming pared 6 bases from V and 4 bases from J, leaving 13 bases between. The germline V gene has CDR1 SGHNT and CDR2 YYREEE (reference sequence).

In nucleotides, the CDR3 is TGCAGTGCCAACAGGGGAGATGGCTACACCTTC. It specifies CSANRGDGYTF. The V call is TRBV20-1, the J call TRBJ1-2; 7 positions agree with TRBD1. CDR1 is DFQATT and CDR2 is SNEGSKA in the germline V gene (reference sequence). The CDR3 is 11 residues long. The V and J ends lost 6 bases and 6 bases, in that order; junction bases with no gene match: 4.

This clone was counted a single time. The rearrangement joins TRBV7-8 to TRBJ2-5; 10 bases are a match to TRBD1. From germline, CDR1 is SGHVS and CDR2 FQNEAQ. The V segment lost 1 base and the J segment 5 bases; nucleotides outside the gene matches: 4. This CDR3 is 15 amino acids long. The CDR3 sequence: CASSLGGQGMETQYF. CDR3 nucleotides: TGTGCCAGCAGCTTAGGGGGACAGGGGATGGAGACCCAGTACTTC.

J is TRBJ2-3 and V is TRBV15; 9 nucleotides match TRBD2. The J segment lost 4 bases and the V segment lost 1 base, leaving 3 bases of the junction unmatched. In germline, CDR1 is LNHNV, CDR2 YYDKDF (reference sequence). The CDR3 is 15 residues long. CDR3 DNA: TGTGCCACCAGCAGAGTAGCGGGAGCAGCAGATACGCAGTATTTT. The encoded protein is CATSRVAGAADTQYF.

This clone is a singleton in its sample. A read error may account for a junction end that differs from germline. The gene calls are TRBV28 and TRBJ1-5; D possibly corresponds to TRBD1 (6 bases). This CDR3 is 13 amino acids long. Germline lookup yields CDR1 MDHEN and CDR2 SYDVKM. The CDR3 spells CASSRGLIQPQHF. The DNA of the CDR3 is TGTGCTAGCAGTAGGGGGTTAATTCAGCCCCAGCATTTT.

This clone was picked up one time. This rearrangement joins TRBV7-9 to TRBJ2-2, with 8 nucleotides matching TRBD1. CDR1 and CDR2 (germline): SEHNR, FQNEAQ (reference sequence). Trimming took 6 bases from V and 4 from J; bases not matched to a gene: 4. This CDR3 is built from 14 residues. The CDR3: CASRGQGGTGELFF. CDR3 coding DNA: TGTGCCAGCAGAGGACAGGGTGGCACCGGGGAGCTGTTTTTT.

The V gene is TRBV7-9, the J gene TRBJ1-2, with D possibly matching TRBD1 (6 bases). The CDR3 is made up of 13 amino acids. Germline assignment: CDR1 SEHNR and CDR2 FQNEAQ (reference sequence). V was cut by 5 bases and J by 7 bases, with 14 bases left in between. Here the CDR3 reads CASSPRTGSGYTF. In DNA, the CDR3 is TGTGCCAGCAGCCCCCGAACAGGGTCTGGCTACACCTTC.

This clone showed up just once. J is TRBJ1-2 and V is TRBV4-3; D may be TRBD1 (5 bases). The V end was cut by 1 base, the J end by 0 bases, with 15 bases between. CDR1 is LGHNA, CDR2 YSLEER, per germline. This CDR3 is 17 amino acids long. In DNA form, the CDR3 reads TGCGCCAGCAGCCAAGTCTGGGGCCAGCGTGCTAACTATGGCTACACCTTC. Translating gives CASSQVWGQRANYGYTF.

This chain connects TRBV12-3 or TRBV12-4 to TRBJ2-1; 7 positions match TRBD2. CDR3 length: 13 residues. With V trimmed by 5 bases and J by 10 bases, 8 bases remained unmatched. CDR3 sequence reads: CASSRPSGLEQFF. The CDR3 DNA sequence: TGTGCCAGCAGTCGCCCTTCGGGACTAGAGCAGTTCTTC.

V gene TRBV18 combines with J gene TRBJ1-1; D remains ambiguous. Germline-derived CDR1 and CDR2 are KGHSH and LQKENI. Trimming shortened V by 2 bases and J by 0 bases, and 7 bases separated the two germline ends. The length of the CDR3 is 14 residues. For the CDR3, the DNA is TGTGCCAGCTCACCAACCGCGTTGAACACTGAAGCTTTCTTT. It yields the protein CASSPTALNTEAFF.

The chain combines TRBV6-2 or TRBV6-3 with TRBJ1-2; TRBD1 matches 7 bases. From germline, CDR1 is MNHEY and CDR2 SVGEGT. V gave up 3 bases and J gave up 3 bases; unmatched junction bases: 4. The CDR3 runs to 14 residues. The CDR3 bases are TGTGCCAGCAGTTATCTCACAGGGGACTATGGCTACACCTTC. Protein product: CASSYLTGDYGYTF.

This clone was counted once. V gene TRBV7-9 combines with J gene TRBJ2-5, with 7 bases fitting TRBD1. The CDR3 runs to 19 residues. Looked up from germline, CDR1 is SEHNR and CDR2 is FQNEAQ (reference sequence). The V segment lost 1 base and the J segment 1 base; nucleotides outside the gene matches: 15. The CDR3 region is CASSLVNGEDRLSQETQYF. The CDR3 region has the DNA TGTGCCAGCAGCTTAGTAAATGGAGAGGACAGGTTATCCCAAGAGACCCAGTACTTC.

V usage is TRBV27 and J usage is TRBJ2-3; D uncertain. The length of the CDR3 is 11 residues. Trimming shortened V by 4 bases and J by 6 bases, and 5 bases separated the two germline ends. Germline lookup yields CDR1 MNHEY and CDR2 SMNVEV (reference sequence). DNA for the CDR3: TGTGCCAGCAGTTCTGGCGATACGCAGTATTTT. Protein: CASSSGDTQYF.

V is TRBV9 and J is TRBJ2-7; 12 positions match TRBD1. Germline assignment: CDR1 SGDLS and CDR2 YYNGEE. This CDR3 spans 17 amino acids. V shed 3 bases, J shed 2 bases, and the junction held 9 bases outside the gene matches. CDR3 amino acids: CASSAIPGTGGTYEQYF. The CDR3 DNA reads as TGTGCCAGCAGCGCCATTCCCGGGACAGGGGGCACCTACGAGCAGTACTTC.

V gene TRBV9 combines with J gene TRBJ2-1; TRBD2 might be the D (6 bases). Per germline, CDR1 SGDLS and CDR2 YYNGEE. This CDR3 spans 15 amino acids. Trimming removed 3 bases at V and 0 bases at J, with 10 bases between. CDR3 sequence reads: CASSGGVDSYNEQFF. The CDR3 nucleotides read TGTGCCAGCAGCGGGGGGGTGGACTCCTACAATGAGCAGTTCTTC.

J is TRBJ2-5 and V is TRBV7-2, with a possible D match to TRBD2 (5 bases). The CDR3 spans 15 residues. The germline V gene encodes CDR1 SGHTA and CDR2 FQGNSA. V was trimmed by 3 bases and J by 5 bases, leaving 16 bases between them. CDR3 region: CASSLVGTSGETQYF. The CDR3 DNA sequence: TGTGCCAGCAGCTTGGTTGGCACTAGTGGTGAGACCCAGTACTTC.

The chain employs TRBV19 and TRBJ2-2; 8 bases fit TRBD1. The CDR3 consists of 16 residues. Germline lookup yields CDR1 LNHDA and CDR2 SQIVND (reference sequence). Trimming at V came to 5 bases and at J to 3 bases, leaving 8 bases not matched to a gene. This chain's CDR3 is CASSVDRESDTGELFF. CDR3 bases: TGTGCCAGTAGTGTGGACAGGGAGTCGGACACCGGGGAGCTGTTTTTT.

The V and J genes are TRBV3-1 (or the pseudogene TRBV3-2) and TRBJ2-7; 9 bases fit TRBD2. The CDR3 spans 15 residues. Germline loops: CDR1 LGHDT, CDR2 YNNKEL (reference sequence). With V trimmed by 0 bases and J by 3 bases, 3 bases remained unmatched. The CDR3 here is CASSQERRGGYEQYF. The CDR3 DNA is TGTGCCAGCAGCCAAGAACGGCGGGGGGGCTACGAGCAGTACTTC.

This clone has only a few counts. The genes are TRBV15 and TRBJ1-4; D might be TRBD1 (6 bases). This CDR3 contains 17 residues. Germline-derived CDR1 and CDR2 are LNHNV and YYDKDF (reference sequence). Trimming pared 1 base from V and 2 bases from J, leaving 14 bases between. This CDR3 is CATSRGGGVGTNEKLFF. In DNA form, the CDR3 reads TGTGCCACCAGCAGAGGAGGGGGGGTCGGTACTAATGAAAAACTGTTTTTT.

A single count supports this clone. The chain has TRBV19 and TRBJ2-7; TRBD1 is a possible D gene (6 bases). CDR3 length: 14 residues. V was clipped by 5 bases and J by 3 bases, with 14 bases between them. The germline gives CDR1 LNHDA, CDR2 SQIVND (reference sequence). The CDR3 DNA reads TGTGCCAGTAGTCCAAACCGGGACAACTACGAGCAGTACTTC. Translation gives CASSPNRDNYEQYF.

This sequence joins TRBV7-2 and TRBJ2-3; a possible D gene is TRBD2 (6 bases). CDR1 is SGHTA, CDR2 FQGNSA, per germline. V lost 2 bases, J lost 1 base, and 16 bases lay in between. The CDR3 consists of 17 residues. This CDR3 is CASSLRRAGLRTDTQYF. CDR3 in DNA: TGTGCCAGCAGCTTAAGGAGGGCGGGCCTCCGCACAGATACGCAGTATTTT.